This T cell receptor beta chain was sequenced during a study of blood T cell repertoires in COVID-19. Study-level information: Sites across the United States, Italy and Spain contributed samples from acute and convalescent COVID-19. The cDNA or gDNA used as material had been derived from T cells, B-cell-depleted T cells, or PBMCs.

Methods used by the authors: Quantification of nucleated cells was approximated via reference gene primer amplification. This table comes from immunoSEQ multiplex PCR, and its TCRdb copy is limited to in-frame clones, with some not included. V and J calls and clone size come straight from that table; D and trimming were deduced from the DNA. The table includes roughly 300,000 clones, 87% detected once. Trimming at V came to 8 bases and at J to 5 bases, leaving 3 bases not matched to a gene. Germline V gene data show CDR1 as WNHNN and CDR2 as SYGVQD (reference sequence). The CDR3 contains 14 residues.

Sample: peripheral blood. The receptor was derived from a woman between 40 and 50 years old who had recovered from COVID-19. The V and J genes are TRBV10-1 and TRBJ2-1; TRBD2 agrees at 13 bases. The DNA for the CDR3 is TGCGCCAGCCGGACTAGCGGGGGTAACAATGAGCAGTTCTTC. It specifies CASRTSGGNNEQFF.